This TCR beta chain stems from a study of patients and donors after allogeneic stem cell transplantation. TCRdb passed the RT-PCR reads through MiXCR, listing each CDR3 protein once. Here the sample spans about a million distinct CDR3 sequences, roughly 18% being singletons. The specimen was blood, either unsorted or a sorted T cell fraction (not recorded which). The source of this sequence is a human donor who was either an allogeneic HSCT recipient or a stem cell or donor lymphocyte infusion donor (not recorded which). It is not recorded whose cells these are; they may come from a transplant donor.

CDR3 loop: CASSHRGTGAYEQYF. The DNA of the CDR3 is TGCGCCAGCAGCCACAGAGGGACGGGAGCCTACGAGCAGTACTTC. The rearrangement links TRBV5-1 to TRBJ2-7, with a possible D match to TRBD2 (6 bases). The V end was cut by 4 bases, the J end by 2 bases, with 16 bases between. The CDR3 is made up of 15 amino acids. CDR1 and CDR2 (germline): SGHRS, YFSETQ. Supplemented by reference TRBV5-1 and TRBJ2-7, the full variable domain reads KAGVTQTPRYLIKTRGQQVTLSCSPISGHRSVSWYQQTPGQGLQFLFEYFSETQRNKGNFPGRFSGRQFSNSRSEMNVSTLELGDSALYLCASSHRGTGAYEQYFGPGTRLTVT.